Below are 18 T cell receptor beta chains sequenced from a single sample in a study of OX40 agonist ivuxolimab in advanced cancers. Using immunoSEQ multiplex PCR, the repertoire was profiled, and TCRdb retains in-frame clones only, with some absent. Of tens of thousands of clones listed, roughly nine tenths are singletons. Sample: CD4+ or CD8+ T cells sorted from blood, taken in a trial of the OX40 agonist ivuxolimab. The origin of the receptors is an adult with an advanced solid tumor such as melanoma, head and neck, liver or kidney cancer.

This clone was observed a handful of times. The J gene is TRBJ1-6, the V gene TRBV7-8; perhaps TRBD1 as D (6 bases). Germline V gene lookup returns CDR1 SGHVS and CDR2 FQNEAQ. V was cut by 3 bases and J by 6 bases, with 15 bases left in between. CDR3 length: 16 residues. In DNA, the CDR3 is TGTGCCAGCAGCTTTCCGGGGGCGGGGGGTAATTCACCCCTCCACTTT. Translated, it gives CASSFPGAGGNSPLHF.

The V and J genes are TRBV6-1 and TRBJ2-2; D uncertain. Deletions cut 6 bases from V and 1 base from J, with 3 bases between. The germline V gene encodes CDR1 MNHNS and CDR2 SASEGT. This CDR3 is built from 12 residues. The CDR3 spells CASRKNTGELFF. In nucleotides, the CDR3 is TGTGCCAGCAGGAAGAACACCGGGGAGCTGTTTTTT.

The rearrangement links TRBV6-6 to TRBJ1-6; D perhaps matches TRBD1 (6 bases). Per germline, CDR1 MNHNY and CDR2 SVGAGI (reference sequence). Trimming removed 7 bases from V and 0 bases from J, with 10 bases in between. CDR3 length: 15 amino acids. The CDR3 nucleotides are TGTGCCAGCAAGAGGGGGAGCTCCTATAATTCACCCCTCCACTTT. Translated: CASKRGSSYNSPLHF.

The J gene is TRBJ2-1, the V gene TRBV29-1; 8 bases match TRBD1. After removal of 8 bases from V and 0 bases from J, the junction contained 6 bases not matched to a gene. The CDR3 length is 14 residues. Germline CDR1 SQVTM, CDR2 ANQGSEA. The CDR3 bases are TGCAGCTTAAGACAGGGGAGCTCCTACAATGAGCAGTTCTTC. It codes for CSLRQGSSYNEQFF.

The V call is TRBV19, the J call TRBJ2-5; D is uncertain. Looked up from germline, CDR1 is LNHDA and CDR2 is SQIVND (reference sequence). The CDR3 is 14 residues long. Trimming stripped 3 bases from V and 0 bases from J, with 8 bases between. This CDR3 is CASSMSTYQETQYF. The CDR3 DNA reads as TGTGCCAGTAGTATGTCGACATACCAAGAGACCCAGTACTTC.

For the CDR3, the DNA is TGTGCCAGCAGCCGTCTCTACACCGGGGAGCTGTTTTTT. Its translation is CASSRLYTGELFF. The chain couples TRBV2 to TRBJ2-2; D unresolved. V was cut by 6 bases and J by 3 bases, with 8 bases left in between. This CDR3 is built from 13 residues. Germline V gives CDR1 SNHLY, CDR2 FYNNEI.

V is TRBV6-4 and J is TRBJ1-1, with D possibly TRBD1 on 5 matching bases. The CDR3 sequence is 12 residues long. Trimming left V 1 base short and J 7 bases short, with 7 bases between. CDR1 and CDR2 from the germline V gene are MRHNA and SNTAGT. CDR3 protein: CASSDFGGEAFF. CDR3 in DNA: TGTGCCAGCAGTGACTTTGGGGGTGAAGCTTTCTTT.

In this sample, this clone turned up a few times. This rearrangement joins TRBV27 to TRBJ2-5, with TRBD1 matching 7 bases. The germline V gene encodes CDR1 MNHEY and CDR2 SMNVEV (reference sequence). The CDR3 totals 14 residues. The V and J ends lost 4 bases and 1 base, in that order; junction bases with no gene match: 3. The DNA for the CDR3 is TGTGCCAGCAGTTCGGGACAGATCCAAGAGACCCAGTACTTC. This sequence encodes CASSSGQIQETQYF.

This chain links TRBV30 with TRBJ2-5; D might be TRBD1 (8 bases). Germline loops: CDR1 GTSNPN, CDR2 SVGIG (reference sequence). CDR3 length equals 15 residues. Trimming pared 0 bases from V and 4 bases from J, leaving 15 bases between. Here the CDR3 reads CAWSVQGGASETQYF. CDR3 DNA: TGTGCCTGGAGTGTACAGGGGGGGGCCTCAGAGACCCAGTACTTC.

The chain couples TRBV6-5 to TRBJ1-5, with 7 bases identical to TRBD1. This CDR3 is 14 amino acids long. V was pared by 10 bases and J by 5 bases, with 11 bases of the junction left unmatched. Germline lookup yields CDR1 MNHEY and CDR2 SVGAGI. The CDR3: CATSLGGDDQPQHF. DNA for the CDR3: TGTGCCACCTCCCTAGGGGGCGATGATCAGCCCCAGCATTTT.

The rearrangement uses TRBV30 and TRBJ1-1, with a tentative D call TRBD1 (5 bases). CDR1 GTSNPN and CDR2 SVGIG come from the germline V gene (reference sequence). The CDR3 is 14 residues long. V gave up 2 bases and J gave up 7 bases, with 17 bases separating them. For the CDR3, the DNA is TGTGCCTGGAGTAGCATTGGGGGAATCGGTGAAGCTTTCTTT. As protein: CAWSSIGGIGEAFF.

Details on this clone: The sample contains more than one DNA sequence encoding this CDR3. The CDR3 spells CAKRPRGETDTQYF. CDR3 in DNA: TGTGCAAAGAGGCCCCGGGGGGAAACAGATACGCAGTATTTT. The chain joins TRBV5-3 to TRBJ2-3; 7 bases agree with TRBD2. TRBV5-3 is flagged as an ORF with uncertain function. CDR3 size: 14 residues.

Remarks on this clone: One end of the junction varies from germline; a read error may be responsible. At the DNA level, this CDR3 is encoded by other sequences in the same sample as well. This chain connects TRBV27 to TRBJ2-7; D is perhaps TRBD1 or TRBD2 (5 bases each). Per germline, CDR1 MNHEY and CDR2 SMNVEV (reference sequence). CDR3 length equals 13 residues. The CDR3 DNA reads TGCGCCAGCAGAGCCTCCGGGGCTGATGAGCAGTACTTC. Its translation is CASRASGADEQYF.

V is TRBV5-1 and J is TRBJ2-3; D perhaps matches TRBD1 (5 bases). The ends were cut back, 5 bases at V and 7 bases at J, with 14 bases in the middle. The CDR3 contains 13 residues. The germline V gene encodes CDR1 SGHRS and CDR2 YFSETQ. The chain's CDR3 is CASRVGQHNTQYF. For the CDR3, the DNA is TGCGCCAGCAGGGTGGGGCAACATAATACGCAGTATTTT.

About this clone itself: Relative to the germline gene, one junction end is altered; a read error may explain this. The sample contains more than one DNA sequence encoding this CDR3. The genes are TRBV18 and TRBJ1-6; D not certain. There are 19 residues in the CDR3. Germline V gives CDR1 KGHSH, CDR2 LQKENI. The CDR3 region has the DNA TGTGCCAGCTCACCCCTTCCTCCGGGCCAAATCTCCTATAATTCACCCCTCCATTTT. It codes for CASSPLPPGQISYNSPLHF.

The V call is TRBV10-3, the J call TRBJ2-6; TRBD1 matches 7 bases. The CDR3 spans 15 residues. Germline CDR1 reads ENHRY; CDR2 reads SYGVKD. V lost 3 bases, J lost 2 bases, and 1 base stayed unmatched. The CDR3 sequence: CAISEQGTGANVLTF. The CDR3 region has the DNA TGTGCCATCAGTGAACAGGGGACTGGGGCCAACGTCCTGACTTTC.

The table lists this clone with a count of one. The chain links TRBV19 to TRBJ2-5, with 8 bases fitting TRBD1. V was clipped by 5 bases and J by 3 bases; unmatched bases: 8. Per germline, CDR1 LNHDA and CDR2 SQIVND (reference sequence). This CDR3 spans 15 amino acids. The CDR3 protein is CASSPGQGVEETQYF. The CDR3 coding sequence is TGTGCCAGTAGTCCCGGACAGGGCGTCGAAGAGACCCAGTACTTC.

The chain combines TRBV13 with TRBJ2-5; the D is unclear. The CDR3 has 17 residues. Per germline, CDR1 PRHDT and CDR2 FYEKMQ (reference sequence). Trimming took off 5 bases at V and 3 bases at J, with 22 bases between the two ends. The CDR3 region is CASSPKSRASLKETQYF. The CDR3 DNA sequence: TGTGCCAGCAGCCCTAAGTCCCGAGCTTCCCTGAAAGAGACCCAGTACTTC.